The 32 T cell receptor beta chains given below trace back to one sample, sequenced in a study of shared clonotypes between healthy human individuals. Naive CD8 cells lacked CD45RO, underwent positive selection for CCR7 and left out terminally differentiated effector memory CD45RA+ cells. Here immunoSEQ multiplex PCR was the method, and the copy in TCRdb shows in-frame clones only, minus some. The profile covers around 1.9 million clones, with approximately 94% appearing a single time and roughly 1.7% taken by the ten largest. The sample taken for sequencing was naive CD8+ T cells from PBMCs. All receptors come from a man in his late teens or twenties in good health. Some clones in this sample may be carry-over from other donors' samples.

The J gene is TRBJ2-7, the V gene TRBV5-6; maybe TRBD2 (5 bases). V lost 1 base, J lost 5 bases, and 10 bases lay in between. The CDR3 runs to 13 residues. The germline V gene has CDR1 SGHDT and CDR2 YYEEEE. The CDR3 here is CASSLWEFHEQYF. The CDR3 nucleotides are TGTGCCAGCAGCTTGTGGGAGTTTCACGAGCAGTACTTC.

The V and J genes are TRBV28 and TRBJ1-1; TRBD1 agrees at 7 bases. CDR3 size: 16 residues. J lost 0 bases, V lost 3 bases, and 7 bases had no gene match. Germline CDR1 reads MDHEN; CDR2 reads SYDVKM. For the CDR3, the DNA is TGTGCCAGCAGTTTTTTAGGGACAGACATGAACACTGAAGCTTTCTTT. Its protein is CASSFLGTDMNTEAFF.

This clone was counted between two and nine times. This chain uses TRBV30 with TRBJ1-1; D ambiguous. This CDR3 has 11 amino acids. CDR1 is GTSNPN, CDR2 SVGIG, per germline (reference sequence). V was shortened by 3 bases and J by 9 bases, with 11 bases between the two germline ends. The CDR3 coding sequence is TGTGCCTGGAGATTCGGGCTGCAAGCTTTCTTT. Its translation: CAWRFGLQAFF.

This chain joins TRBV6-5 and TRBJ2-7; no clear D. The CDR3 totals 14 residues. The V gene's germline CDR1 is MNHEY and CDR2 SVGAGI. Trimming left V 6 bases short and J 1 base short, with 13 bases between. CDR3: CASSPFGQSYEQYF. The CDR3 nucleotides are TGTGCCAGCAGCCCGTTCGGTCAGTCCTACGAGCAGTACTTC.

V usage is TRBV6-5 and J usage is TRBJ1-4; a weak D match, TRBD1 (6 bases). There are 15 residues in the CDR3. Germline CDR1 reads MNHEY; CDR2 reads SVGAGI. V was pared by 3 bases and J by 5 bases, with 13 bases between. The CDR3: CASSYWGAKNEKLFF. The CDR3 DNA reads TGTGCCAGCAGTTATTGGGGGGCGAAGAATGAAAAACTGTTTTTT.

The chain's CDR3 is CASSWTGVEGSTDTQYF. The CDR3 DNA reads as TGCGCCAGCAGCTGGACAGGGGTTGAGGGGAGCACAGATACGCAGTATTTT. The chain carries TRBV5-1 and TRBJ2-3; 9 nucleotides agree with TRBD1. The germline gives CDR1 SGHRS, CDR2 YFSETQ. V trimming: 3 bases; J trimming: 0 bases; junction bases outside the gene matches: 8. The CDR3 is 17 residues long.

J is TRBJ2-7 and V is TRBV5-4; 9 bases match TRBD1. The junction had 7 bases not matched to a gene; V was cut back by 4 bases and J by 5 bases. The CDR3 covers 14 residues. The germline V gene encodes CDR1 SGHNT and CDR2 YYREEE (reference sequence). CDR3 sequence: CASSIGTGPHEQYF. In DNA form, the CDR3 reads TGTGCCAGCAGCATAGGGACAGGGCCTCACGAGCAGTACTTC.

This clone was seen once. This same CDR3 is encoded by further DNA sequences in the sample. The rearrangement links TRBV6-5 to TRBJ2-7; TRBD1 agrees at 7 bases. The CDR3 extends over 14 amino acids. The junction had 1 base not matched to a gene; V was cut back by 0 bases and J by 2 bases. CDR1 MNHEY and CDR2 SVGAGI come from the germline V gene. The DNA of the CDR3 is TGTGCCAGCAGTTACTCTACAGGGGCCTACGAGCAGTACTTC. It yields the protein CASSYSTGAYEQYF.

This clone was counted a single time. CDR3 sequence: CASHYRGPNYGYTF. For the CDR3, the DNA is TGTGCCAGTCATTACAGGGGGCCCAACTATGGCTACACCTTC. The chain links TRBV19 to TRBJ1-2, with 9 bases aligning to TRBD1. Looked up from germline, CDR1 is LNHDA and CDR2 is SQIVND (reference sequence). Trimming took 8 bases from V and 2 from J; bases not matched to a gene: 6. The CDR3 is made up of 14 amino acids.

As for this clone: At the DNA level, this CDR3 is encoded by other sequences in the same sample as well. The V and J genes are TRBV6-5 and TRBJ2-1, with D perhaps TRBD2 (5 bases). The CDR3 runs to 14 residues. The germline V gene encodes CDR1 MNHEY and CDR2 SVGAGI. V lost 5 bases, J lost 1 base, and 9 bases lay in between. CDR3 in amino acids: CASSPGSSYNEQFF. The CDR3, as DNA: TGTGCCAGCAGTCCGGGATCGTCCTACAATGAGCAGTTCTTC.

The chain employs TRBV4-1 and TRBJ2-5, with a tentative D call TRBD1 (5 bases). Germline lookup yields CDR1 MGHRA and CDR2 YSYEKL. Trimming took 0 bases from V and 5 from J, leaving 13 bases between them. The CDR3 runs 15 residues. CDR3 coding DNA: TGCGCCAGCAGCCAAGAGGACACAGCGACGGAGACCCAGTACTTC. This codes for CASSQEDTATETQYF.

Only one count was recorded for this clone. CDR3 sequence (DNA): TGTGCCAGCAGTGGACTAGCGGGAACAAGGGAGACCCAGTACTTC. Translation gives CASSGLAGTRETQYF. This chain uses TRBV2 with TRBJ2-5; 11 bases match TRBD2. The junction had 6 bases not matched to a gene; V was cut back by 4 bases and J by 5 bases. Germline values: CDR1 SNHLY, CDR2 FYNNEI. The CDR3 is made up of 15 amino acids.

The chain uses TRBV14 and TRBJ2-5; D is ambiguous. V lost 4 bases, J lost 1 base, and 7 bases lay in between. Germline V gives CDR1 SGHDN, CDR2 FVKESK. This CDR3 has 13 amino acids. The CDR3 protein is CASSPPSQETQYF. The CDR3 DNA sequence: TGTGCCAGCAGCCCCCCCAGCCAAGAGACCCAGTACTTC.

The chain uses TRBV11-2 and TRBJ2-5; D is uncertain. The CDR3 is 11 amino acids. Between the trimmed V and J ends, which lost 6 bases and 7 bases, there was a span of 9 bases. Germline CDR1 SGHAT, CDR2 FQNNGV. The CDR3 sequence is CASRVGWTQYF. The CDR3 region has the DNA TGTGCCAGCAGAGTCGGGTGGACCCAGTACTTC.

The J gene is TRBJ1-1, the V gene TRBV28; D ambiguous. CDR1 is MDHEN and CDR2 is SYDVKM in the germline V gene. The CDR3 is made up of 14 amino acids. Trimming cost V 4 bases and J 0 bases, with 9 bases left between them. The CDR3 loop is CASSSLRLNTEAFF. The CDR3 DNA follows: TGTGCCAGCAGTTCGCTCAGACTGAACACTGAAGCTTTCTTT.

V gene TRBV7-6 combines with J gene TRBJ1-5; a weak D match, TRBD1 (6 bases). This CDR3 is built from 16 residues. V lost 4 bases to trimming and J lost 1 base, with 14 bases between them. Germline V gene data show CDR1 as SGHVS and CDR2 as FNYEAQ. The CDR3 loop reads CASSSTTGRSNQPQHF. CDR3 sequence (DNA): TGTGCCAGCAGCTCTACAACAGGGAGGAGCAATCAGCCCCAGCATTTT.

J is TRBJ2-7 and V is TRBV15; maybe TRBD2 (6 bases). This CDR3 is 13 amino acids long. Germline V CDR1 and CDR2: LNHNV, YYDKDF (reference sequence). V was clipped by 5 bases and J by 2 bases, with 10 bases between them. CDR3 nucleotide sequence: TGTGCCACCAGCGGGGGACTCGCCTACGAGCAGTACTTC. It encodes CATSGGLAYEQYF.

This chain links TRBV7-9 with TRBJ1-2; D call uncertain. Germline V lookup: CDR1 SEHNR, CDR2 FQNEAQ (reference sequence). The CDR3 extends over 13 amino acids. V lost 2 bases to trimming and J lost 7 bases, with 11 bases between them. CDR3 sequence: CASSLSFKPGYTF. The CDR3 bases are TGTGCCAGCAGCTTATCGTTCAAACCTGGCTACACCTTC.

The chain carries TRBV7-7 and TRBJ2-5; unclear D gene. The V end was cut by 4 bases, the J end by 2 bases, with 8 bases between. The CDR3 length is 13 residues. The germline V gene has CDR1 SSHAT and CDR2 FNYEAQ (reference sequence). CDR3 bases: TGTGCCAGCAGCTCCCCCGGGCAAGAGACCCAGTACTTC. The encoded protein is CASSSPGQETQYF. Full variable domain (remainder filled in from reference TRBV7-7 and TRBJ2-5): GAGVSQSPRYKVTKRGQDVTLRCDPISSHATLYWYQQALGQGPEFLTYFNYEAQPDKSGLPSDRFSAERPEGSISTLTIQRTEQRDSAMYRCASSSPGQETQYFGPGTRLLVL.

The chain recombines TRBV7-8 with TRBJ1-4; D possibly corresponds to TRBD1 (6 bases). The CDR3 sequence is 14 residues long. V was trimmed by 4 bases and J by 7 bases, leaving 13 bases between them. Per germline, CDR1 SGHVS and CDR2 FQNEAQ. CDR3 in DNA: TGTGCCAGCAGCTCAGGGGTCGTGGGTGAAAAACTGTTTTTT. Amino acid sequence: CASSSGVVGEKLFF.

With regard to this clone: The same CDR3 is also encoded by other DNA sequences in this sample. The chain combines TRBV15 with TRBJ1-1; a possible D gene is TRBD1 (5 bases). This CDR3 contains 15 residues. Per the germline V gene, CDR1 is LNHNV and CDR2 is YYDKDF (reference sequence). Trimming removed 0 bases from V and 1 base from J, with 9 bases in between. The CDR3: CATSRDRGANTEAFF. In DNA form, the CDR3 reads TGTGCCACCAGCAGAGATCGAGGGGCGAACACTGAAGCTTTCTTT.

The rearrangement links TRBV11-2 to TRBJ1-6; 9 positions match TRBD1. Germline V gene sequence: CDR1 SGHAT, CDR2 FQNNGV. V lost 4 bases, J lost 7 bases, and 8 bases stayed unmatched. This CDR3 contains 16 residues. Here the CDR3 reads CASSYHTGQGNSPLHF. The CDR3 coding sequence is TGTGCCAGCAGCTATCACACTGGACAGGGGAATTCACCCCTCCACTTT.

This clone has a single count. V and J are TRBV28 and TRBJ2-1; D perhaps matches TRBD1 (6 bases). The germline V gene has CDR1 MDHEN and CDR2 SYDVKM. The CDR3 totals 14 residues. Trimming left V 7 bases short and J 3 bases short, with 13 bases between. CDR3 amino acids: CASKPTGVYNEQFF. DNA for the CDR3: TGTGCCAGCAAACCGACAGGCGTCTACAATGAGCAGTTCTTC. Variable domain in full (rest from reference TRBV28 and TRBJ2-1): DVKVTQSSRYLVKRTGEKVFLECVQDMDHENMFWYRQDPGLGLRLIYFSYDVKMKEKGDIPEGYSVSREKKERFSLILESASTNQTSMYLCASKPTGVYNEQFFGPGTRLTVL.

This sequence joins TRBV6-5 and TRBJ1-1, with D perhaps matching TRBD1 (5 bases). The V gene's germline CDR1 is MNHEY and CDR2 SVGAGI. The V gene lost 6 bases and the J gene lost 3 bases, with 14 bases spanning the gap. CDR3 length equals 14 residues. The CDR3 coding sequence is TGTGCCAGCAGGCCCCAGGGATTCGACACTGAAGCTTTCTTT. Its protein is CASRPQGFDTEAFF.

This chain joins TRBV7-2 and TRBJ1-1; the D is unclear. Germline CDR1 reads SGHTA; CDR2 reads FQGNSA. V lost 0 bases and J 5 bases, leaving 7 bases between the germline ends. The CDR3 has 13 residues. The CDR3 loop is CASSLALPTEAFF. As DNA, the CDR3 is TGTGCCAGCAGCTTAGCCCTTCCGACTGAAGCTTTCTTT.

The chain uses TRBV14 and TRBJ1-4, with TRBD1 as a possible D gene (6 bases). Per germline, CDR1 SGHDN and CDR2 FVKESK. CDR3 size: 15 residues. V lost 2 bases and J lost 6, with 13 bases in between. CDR3 sequence reads: CASSQSWGAYEKLFF. The CDR3 DNA follows: TGTGCCAGCAGCCAATCCTGGGGGGCTTATGAAAAACTGTTTTTT.

V and J are TRBV9 and TRBJ2-7; TRBD2 matches at 9 bases. After removal of 0 bases from V and 2 bases from J, the junction contained 6 bases not matched to a gene. The CDR3 has 16 amino acids. CDR1 SGDLS and CDR2 YYNGEE come from the germline V gene. CDR3 sequence (DNA): TGTGCCAGCAGCGTAGTGGCGACTAGCGGAACCTACGAGCAGTACTTC. It is translated as CASSVVATSGTYEQYF.

The chain couples TRBV19 to TRBJ1-1; the D gene is possibly TRBD1 (5 bases). Trimming took 6 bases from V and 0 from J, leaving 11 bases between them. The CDR3 runs to 14 residues. The germline V gene encodes CDR1 LNHDA and CDR2 SQIVND (reference sequence). DNA of the CDR3: TGTGCCAGTAGGACAGTAAATCTGAACACTGAAGCTTTCTTT. Translating gives CASRTVNLNTEAFF.

The chain employs TRBV7-9 and TRBJ2-1; D might be TRBD2 (5 bases). CDR1 is SEHNR and CDR2 is FQNEAQ in the germline V gene (reference sequence). The CDR3 covers 14 residues. Trimming left V 10 bases short and J 3 bases short, with 16 bases between. The CDR3 is CAIAGQDFYNEQFF. The CDR3, as DNA: TGTGCCATCGCGGGTCAAGACTTCTACAATGAGCAGTTCTTC.

This clone came up once. Other DNA variants within this sample encode the same CDR3. The chain has TRBV25-1 and TRBJ2-2; D is undetermined. CDR1 MGHDK and CDR2 SYGVNS come from the germline V gene. This CDR3 spans 14 amino acids. The V gene lost 3 bases and the J gene lost 1 base, with 6 bases spanning the gap. The CDR3 DNA follows: TGTGCCAGCAGTGACAGCCTGAACACCGGGGAGCTGTTTTTT. It codes for CASSDSLNTGELFF.

The J gene is TRBJ2-5, the V gene TRBV18; D remains ambiguous. There are 14 residues in the CDR3. With 2 bases removed from V and 2 bases from J, the gap between germline ends came to 9 bases. Germline loops: CDR1 KGHSH, CDR2 LQKENI. CDR3 sequence: CASSPAPAQETQYF. The CDR3 region has the DNA TGTGCCAGCTCACCAGCCCCAGCACAAGAGACCCAGTACTTC. The variable domain in full, completed from reference TRBV18 and TRBJ2-5, reads NAGVMQNPRHLVRRRGQEARLRCSPMKGHSHVYWYRQLPEEGLKFMVYLQKENIIDESGMPKERFSAEFPKEGPSILRIQQVVRGDSAAYFCASSPAPAQETQYFGPGTRLLVL.

The V and J genes are TRBV5-8 and TRBJ2-2; 8 bases map to TRBD2. Germline V gene lookup returns CDR1 SGHTS and CDR2 YDEGEE. The CDR3 covers 16 residues. V shed 3 bases, J shed 7 bases, and the junction held 11 bases outside the gene matches. CDR3 coding DNA: TGTGCCAGCAGCTCTAAGCGGGAGCAGATCTTCGGGGAGCTGTTTTTT. Translated: CASSSKREQIFGELFF. The variable domain in full, with the rest retrieved from reference TRBV5-8 and TRBJ2-2, is EAGVTQSPTHLIKTRGQQATLRCSPISGHTSVYWYQQALGLGLQFLLWYDEGEERNRGNFPPRFSGRQFPNYSSELNVNALELEDSALYLCASSSKREQIFGELFFGEGSRLTVL.